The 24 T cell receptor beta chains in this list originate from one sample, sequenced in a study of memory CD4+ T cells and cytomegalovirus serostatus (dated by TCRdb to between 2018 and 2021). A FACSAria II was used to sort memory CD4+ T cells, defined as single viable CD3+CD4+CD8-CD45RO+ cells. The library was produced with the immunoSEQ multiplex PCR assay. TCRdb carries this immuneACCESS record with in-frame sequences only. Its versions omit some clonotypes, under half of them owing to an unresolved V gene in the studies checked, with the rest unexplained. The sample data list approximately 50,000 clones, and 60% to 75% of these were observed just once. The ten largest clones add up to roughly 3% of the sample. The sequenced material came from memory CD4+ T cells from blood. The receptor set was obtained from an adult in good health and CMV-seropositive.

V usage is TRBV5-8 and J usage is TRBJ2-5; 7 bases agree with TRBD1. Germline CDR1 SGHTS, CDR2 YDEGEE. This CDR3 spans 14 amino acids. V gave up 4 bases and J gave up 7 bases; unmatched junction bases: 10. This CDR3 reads CASSQATGAGTQYF. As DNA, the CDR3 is TGTGCCAGCAGCCAAGCCACAGGGGCAGGGACCCAGTACTTC.

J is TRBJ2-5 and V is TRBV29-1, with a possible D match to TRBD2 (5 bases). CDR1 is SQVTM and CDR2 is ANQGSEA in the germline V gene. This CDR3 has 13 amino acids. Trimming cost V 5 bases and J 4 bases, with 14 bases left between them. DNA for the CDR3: TGCAGCGTTTCGGGGATAGTAGGAGAGACCCAGTACTTC. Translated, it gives CSVSGIVGETQYF.

The CDR3 DNA reads as TGTGCCAGCAGCTTGGGAGGGTGGTGGGACACCTACGAGCAGTACGTC. Translation gives CASSLGGWWDTYEQYV. The genes are TRBV5-6 and TRBJ2-7; D possibly corresponds to TRBD1 (6 bases). Trimming removed 0 bases at V and 2 bases at J, with 15 bases between. This CDR3 region has 16 residues. Germline-derived CDR1 and CDR2 are SGHDT and YYEEEE.

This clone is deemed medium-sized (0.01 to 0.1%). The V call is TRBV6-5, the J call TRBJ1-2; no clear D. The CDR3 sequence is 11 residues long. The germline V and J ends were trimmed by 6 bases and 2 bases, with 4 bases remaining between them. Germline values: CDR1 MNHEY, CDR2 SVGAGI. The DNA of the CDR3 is TGTGCCAGCAGACAGAACTATGGCTACACCTTC. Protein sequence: CASRQNYGYTF.

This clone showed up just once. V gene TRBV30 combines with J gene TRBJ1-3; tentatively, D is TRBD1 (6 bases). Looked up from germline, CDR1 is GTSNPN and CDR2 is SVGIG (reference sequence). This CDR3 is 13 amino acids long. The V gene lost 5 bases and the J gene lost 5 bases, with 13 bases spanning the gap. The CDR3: CAWATGFRNTIYF. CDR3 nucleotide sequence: TGTGCCTGGGCTACAGGGTTCAGAAACACCATATATTTT.

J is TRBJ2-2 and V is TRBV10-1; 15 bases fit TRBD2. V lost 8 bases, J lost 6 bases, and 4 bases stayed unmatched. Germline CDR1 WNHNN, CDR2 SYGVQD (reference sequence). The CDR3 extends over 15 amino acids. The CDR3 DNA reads TGCGCCAGCGGCGGACTAGCGGGGGGGTCCGGGGAGCTGTTTTTT. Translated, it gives CASGGLAGGSGELFF.

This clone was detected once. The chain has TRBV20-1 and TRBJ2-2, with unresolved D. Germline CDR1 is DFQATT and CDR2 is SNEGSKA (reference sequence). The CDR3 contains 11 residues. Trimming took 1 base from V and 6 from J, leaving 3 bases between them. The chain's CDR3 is CSARGSGELFF. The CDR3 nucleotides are TGCAGTGCTAGAGGTTCCGGGGAGCTGTTTTTT.

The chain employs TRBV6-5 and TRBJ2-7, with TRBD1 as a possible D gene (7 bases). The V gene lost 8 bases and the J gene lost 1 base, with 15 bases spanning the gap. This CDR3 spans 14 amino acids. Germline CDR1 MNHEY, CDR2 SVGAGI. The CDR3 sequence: CASGVGGQSYEQYF. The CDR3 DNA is TGTGCCAGCGGGGTGGGGGGACAGTCCTACGAGCAGTACTTC.

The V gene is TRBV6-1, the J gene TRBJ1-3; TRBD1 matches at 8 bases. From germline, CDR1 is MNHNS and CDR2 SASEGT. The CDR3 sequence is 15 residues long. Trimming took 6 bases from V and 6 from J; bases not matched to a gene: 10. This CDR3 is CASRLGTGLQNTIYF. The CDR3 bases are TGTGCCAGCAGATTGGGGACAGGACTTCAAAACACCATATATTTT.

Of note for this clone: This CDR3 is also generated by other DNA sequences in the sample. CDR3 in DNA: TGTGCCAGCAGTTACTCCCCGGAGACCTATGGCTACACCTTC. Translated, it gives CASSYSPETYGYTF. The chain links TRBV6-6 to TRBJ1-2; no firm D call. Deletions cut 0 bases from V and 4 bases from J, with 9 bases between. CDR3 length: 14 amino acids. Per germline, CDR1 MNHNY and CDR2 SVGAGI (reference sequence).

The CDR3 DNA is TGTGCCAGTAGTATGGGGGCGGGCATTCAGTACTTC. It translates to CASSMGAGIQYF. V gene TRBV19 combines with J gene TRBJ2-4; maybe TRBD1 (6 bases). The CDR3 is made up of 12 amino acids. CDR1 is LNHDA and CDR2 is SQIVND in the germline V gene (reference sequence). Deletions cut 3 bases from V and 9 bases from J, with 9 bases between.

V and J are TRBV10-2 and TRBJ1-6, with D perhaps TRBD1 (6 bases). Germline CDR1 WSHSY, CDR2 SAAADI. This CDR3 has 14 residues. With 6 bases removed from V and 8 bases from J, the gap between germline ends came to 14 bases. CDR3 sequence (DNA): TGCGCCAGCAGGAAACCCTACAGGGATTCACCCCTCCACTTT. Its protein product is CASRKPYRDSPLHF.

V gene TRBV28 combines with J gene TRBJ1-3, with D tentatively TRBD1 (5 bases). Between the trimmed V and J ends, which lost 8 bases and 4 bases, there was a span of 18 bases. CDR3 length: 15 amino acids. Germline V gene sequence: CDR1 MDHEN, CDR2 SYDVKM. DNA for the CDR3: TGTGCCAGCGGTTCGACAGCCGTTATAGGAAACACCATATATTTT. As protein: CASGSTAVIGNTIYF.

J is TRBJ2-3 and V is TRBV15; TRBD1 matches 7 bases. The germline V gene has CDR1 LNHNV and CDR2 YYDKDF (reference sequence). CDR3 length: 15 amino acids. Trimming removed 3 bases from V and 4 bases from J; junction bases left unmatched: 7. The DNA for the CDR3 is TGTGCCACCAGCAGCCCAACAGGGGAACCAGATACGCAGTATTTT. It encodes CATSSPTGEPDTQYF.

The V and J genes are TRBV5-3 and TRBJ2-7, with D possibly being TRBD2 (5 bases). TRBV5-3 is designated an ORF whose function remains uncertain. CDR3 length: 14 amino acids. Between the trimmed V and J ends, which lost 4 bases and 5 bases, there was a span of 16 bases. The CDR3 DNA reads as TGTGCCAGAAGCAAACGACTAACGCAAAACGAGCAGTACGTC. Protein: CARSKRLTQNEQYV.

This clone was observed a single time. Here the CDR3 DNA reads TGTGCCAGCAGTTTCGCAGCGGGGGAATACGAGCAGTACTTC. It translates to CASSFAAGEYEQYF. V gene TRBV6-5 combines with J gene TRBJ2-7, with 8 bases matching TRBD2. This CDR3 contains 14 residues. V dropped 4 bases and J dropped 4; count of bases not matched to a gene: 6. The germline V gene has CDR1 MNHEY and CDR2 SVGAGI.

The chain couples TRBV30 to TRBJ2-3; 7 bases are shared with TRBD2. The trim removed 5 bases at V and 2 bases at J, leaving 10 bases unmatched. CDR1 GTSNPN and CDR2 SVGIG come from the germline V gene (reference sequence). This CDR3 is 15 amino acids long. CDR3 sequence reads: CAWQIAGGITDTQYF. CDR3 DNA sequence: TGTGCCTGGCAAATAGCGGGTGGGATCACAGATACGCAGTATTTT.

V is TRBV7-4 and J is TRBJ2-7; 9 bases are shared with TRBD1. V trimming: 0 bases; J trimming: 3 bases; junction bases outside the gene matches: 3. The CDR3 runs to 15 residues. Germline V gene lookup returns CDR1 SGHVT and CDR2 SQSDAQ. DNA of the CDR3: TGTGCCAGCAGCTTAGCTGGGACAGGGTACTACGAGCAGTACGTC. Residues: CASSLAGTGYYEQYV.

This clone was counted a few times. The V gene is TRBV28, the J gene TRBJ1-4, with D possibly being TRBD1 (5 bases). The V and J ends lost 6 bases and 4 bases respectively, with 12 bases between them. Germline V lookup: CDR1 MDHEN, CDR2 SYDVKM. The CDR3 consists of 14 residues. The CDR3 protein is CASSGDSFNEKLFF. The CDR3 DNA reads TGTGCCAGCAGCGGCGACAGTTTTAATGAAAAACTGTTTTTT.

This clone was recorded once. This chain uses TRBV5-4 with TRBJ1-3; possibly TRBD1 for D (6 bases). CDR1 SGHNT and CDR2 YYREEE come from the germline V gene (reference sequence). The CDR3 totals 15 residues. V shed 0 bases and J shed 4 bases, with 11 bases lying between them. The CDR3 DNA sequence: TGTGCCAGCAGCTTGGTGCCAGGGGCGGGAAACACCATATATTTT. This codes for CASSLVPGAGNTIYF.

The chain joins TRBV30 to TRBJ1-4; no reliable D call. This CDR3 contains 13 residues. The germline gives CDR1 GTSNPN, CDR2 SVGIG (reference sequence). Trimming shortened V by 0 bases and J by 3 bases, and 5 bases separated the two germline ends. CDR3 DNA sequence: TGTGCCTGGAGTGTTGGGGCTAATGAAAAACTGTTTTTT. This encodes CAWSVGANEKLFF.

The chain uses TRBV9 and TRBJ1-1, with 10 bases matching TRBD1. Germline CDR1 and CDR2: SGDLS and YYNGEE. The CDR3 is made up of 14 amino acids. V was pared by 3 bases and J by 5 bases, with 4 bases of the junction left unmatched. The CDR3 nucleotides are TGTGCCAGCAGCGACGGGGACAGGGGTACTGAAGCTTTCTTT. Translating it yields CASSDGDRGTEAFF.

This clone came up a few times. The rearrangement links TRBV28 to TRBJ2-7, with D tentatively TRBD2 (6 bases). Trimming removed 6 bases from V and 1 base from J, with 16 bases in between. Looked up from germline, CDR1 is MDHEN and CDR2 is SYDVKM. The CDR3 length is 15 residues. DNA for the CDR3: TGTGCCAGCAGCCCCGGGACTCCGGGGTCCTACGAGCAGTACTTC. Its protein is CASSPGTPGSYEQYF.

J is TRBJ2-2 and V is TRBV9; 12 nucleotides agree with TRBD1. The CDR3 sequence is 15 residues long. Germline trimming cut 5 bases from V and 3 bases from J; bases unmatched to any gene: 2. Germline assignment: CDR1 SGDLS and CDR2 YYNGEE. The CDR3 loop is CASRGQGAHTGELFF. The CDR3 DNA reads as TGTGCCAGCAGGGGACAGGGGGCGCACACCGGGGAGCTGTTTTTT.